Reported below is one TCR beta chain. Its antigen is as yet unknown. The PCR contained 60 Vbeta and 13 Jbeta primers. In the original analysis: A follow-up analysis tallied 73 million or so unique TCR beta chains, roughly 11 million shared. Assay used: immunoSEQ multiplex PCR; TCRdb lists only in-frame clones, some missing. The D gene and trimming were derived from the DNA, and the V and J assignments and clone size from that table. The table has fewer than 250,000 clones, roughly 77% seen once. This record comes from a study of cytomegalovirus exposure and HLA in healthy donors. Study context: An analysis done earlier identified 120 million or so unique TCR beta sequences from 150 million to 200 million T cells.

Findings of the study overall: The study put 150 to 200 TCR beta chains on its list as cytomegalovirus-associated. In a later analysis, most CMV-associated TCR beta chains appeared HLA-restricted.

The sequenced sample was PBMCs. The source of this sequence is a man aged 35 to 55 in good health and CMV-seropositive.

The CDR3 DNA reads as TGTGCCAGCAGCTTTACTTCCGGAGGTGAAAAACTGTTTTTT. Translation: CASSFTSGGEKLFF. J is TRBJ1-4 and V is TRBV7-2; D not certain. V lost 3 bases and J lost 7, with 12 bases in between. Germline CDR1 reads SGHTA; CDR2 reads FQGNSA. This CDR3 spans 14 amino acids.